This TCR beta chain originates from a study of blood T cells in healthy people across ages. The CDR3 consists of 13 residues. The V gene lost 4 bases and the J gene lost 7 bases, with 10 bases spanning the gap. Germline V CDR1 and CDR2: KGHSH, LQKENI. A second about 7 to 12 cycle PCR used barcoded and J-beta primers. TCRdb re-analysed the 5' RACE reads in MiXCR, keeping a single row per CDR3 protein. The table lists roughly 1,100,000 distinct CDR3 sequences, under 30% of them singletons, with 0.65% to 0.75% in the top ten. This clonotype was seen a few times. These records were also assigned to another study, of T cells of mothers and their children.

Sample: blood. The chain joins TRBV18 to TRBJ1-4; D is uncertain. The TCR originated in a girl aged 2 to 10 in good health. In DNA form, the CDR3 reads TGTGCCAGCTCACAGGACGCGGGTGAAAAACTGTTTTTT. Its translation is CASSQDAGEKLFF.